This T cell receptor beta chain was sequenced for a study of blood T cell repertoires in COVID-19. Trimming took off 1 base at V and 0 bases at J, with 13 bases between the two ends. The V gene's germline CDR1 is LGHNA and CDR2 YNFKEQ. The CDR3 sequence is 17 residues long. Produced via immunoSEQ multiplex PCR; TCRdb's table is partial and in-frame only. The sample lists 85,000 to 95,000 clones, about three quarters occurring once. This clone was counted between two and nine times. J is TRBJ1-3 and V is TRBV4-2, with D possibly matching TRBD1 (5 bases). Sequencing used peripheral blood. This TCR came from a man between 65 and 85 years old with acute or convalescent COVID-19. Here the CDR3 reads CASSQVAGVPSGNTIYF. The CDR3 coding sequence is TGTGCCAGCAGCCAAGTCGCGGGGGTACCCTCTGGAAACACCATATATTTT.